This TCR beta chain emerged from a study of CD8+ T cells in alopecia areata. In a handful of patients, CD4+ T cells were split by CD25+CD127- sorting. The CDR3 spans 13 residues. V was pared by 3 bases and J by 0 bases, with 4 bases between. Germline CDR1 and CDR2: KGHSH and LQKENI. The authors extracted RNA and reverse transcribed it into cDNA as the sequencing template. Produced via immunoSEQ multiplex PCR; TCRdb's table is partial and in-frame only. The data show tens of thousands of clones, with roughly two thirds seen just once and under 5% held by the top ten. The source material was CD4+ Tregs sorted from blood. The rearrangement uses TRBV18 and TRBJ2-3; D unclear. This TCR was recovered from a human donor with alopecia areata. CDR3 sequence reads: CASSPLSTDTQYF. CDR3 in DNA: TGTGCCAGCTCACCTCTGAGCACAGATACGCAGTATTTT.